A selection of T cell receptor beta chains follows, all from one sample in a study of T cells in localized non-small cell lung cancer. Clones were sequenced by immunoSEQ multiplex PCR, and TCRdb holds only the in-frame ones, with some missing. Of 75,000 to 85,000 clones listed, 75% to 85% are singletons. Sequenced material: peripheral blood, taken before any cancer treatment. These receptors all come from a female donor over 55 with stage I lung adenocarcinoma. Each CDR3 is given with its conserved first and last residue. D genes are given only for firm matches. Clone size is stated in some rows and not others, as once, few, many or a class when expanded.

>TRBJ1-1|TRBV28|.|TRBD1
TGTGCCAGCAGTTCACCCCAGGGGGTCAGGGAAGCTTTCTTT
CASSSPQGVREAFF
>TRBJ1-4|TRBV30|.|.
TGTGCCTGGAGTGTAACTGGACCTAATGAAAAACTGTTTTTT
CAWSVTGPNEKLFF
>TRBJ2-7|TRBV6-6|medium-sized|.
TGTGCCAGCAGTTACTCAGGCGAGCAGTACTTC
CASSYSGEQYF
>TRBJ1-2|TRBV29-1|few|.
TGCAGCGTTGAAGGGGGAGGGTTAGTGGGCTACACCTTC
CSVEGGGLVGYTF
>TRBJ2-4|TRBV7-8|.|.
TGTGCCAGCAGCCCAACCCGGTCCGGGGGATACATTCAGTACTTC
CASSPTRSGGYIQYF
>TRBJ2-7|TRBV6-6|.|TRBD2
TGTGCCAGCATGCGGGAGTTCCCCTACGAGCAGTACTTC
CASMREFPYEQYF
>TRBJ2-1|TRBV5-1|.|TRBD2
TGCGCCAGCGTCGTAGCGGGGGGTGGTTACAATGAGCAGTTCTTC
CASVVAGGGYNEQFF
>TRBJ2-7|TRBV19|.|.
TGTGCCAGTAGTATAGTGCTCACAGGATGGCAGTACTTC
CASSIVLTGWQYF
>TRBJ2-5|TRBV7-9|many|.
TGTGCCAGCAGCTTCGGTCAGTTAGAGACCCAGTACTTC
CASSFGQLETQYF
>TRBJ1-5|TRBV7-2|many|TRBD1
TGTGCCAGCAGCAGGGACAGCCTCTTGGGGCCCCAGCATTTT
CASSRDSLLGPQHF
>TRBJ1-2|TRBV27|.|.
TGTGCCAGCAGTTTAACGACGAGAGGAACCTATGGCTACACCTTC
CASSLTTRGTYGYTF
>TRBJ2-5|TRBV6-1|few|TRBD1
TGTGCCAGCAGCGCGAACAGGGGGCAGGAGACCCAGTACTTC
CASSANRGQETQYF
>TRBJ1-4|TRBV5-1|.|.
TGCGCCAGCAGCGGGGGACACAAGGAGGAAAAACTGTTTTTT
CASSGGHKEEKLFF
>TRBJ2-1|TRBV28|.|TRBD1
TGTGCCAGCAGTCTCTCCGGGACAGGATACAATGAGCAGTTCTTC
CASSLSGTGYNEQFF
>TRBJ1-5|TRBV28|.|TRBD1
TGTGCCAGCAGTCCTAGCCCTAACAGGGGGCTGAATCAGCCCCAGCATTTT
CASSPSPNRGLNQPQHF
>TRBJ1-3|TRBV30|.|.
TGTGCCTGGAGTGTGACCGGGACAAGCTCTGGAAACACCATATATTTT
CAWSVTGTSSGNTIYF
>TRBJ1-6|TRBV6-5|.|TRBD1
TGTGCCAGCAGTCCCCGGGACAGATCGAATTCACCCCTCCACTTT
CASSPRDRSNSPLHF
>TRBJ2-1|TRBV30|.|.
TGTGCCTGGAGTGGGCTCACGATTGGGAATGAGCAGTTCTTC
CAWSGLTIGNEQFF
>TRBJ2-7|TRBV9|.|TRBD2
TGTGCCAGCAGCGCCGTCGATTTAGCGGGCTACGAGCAGTACTTC
CASSAVDLAGYEQYF
>TRBJ2-7|TRBV2|few|.
TGTGCCAGCGAAAGCCGCTACGAGCAGTACTTC
CASESRYEQYF
>TRBJ2-6|TRBV11-1|.|.
TGTGCCAGCAGCCTCTGGCACTCTGGGGCCAACGTCCTGACTTTC
CASSLWHSGANVLTF
>TRBJ2-7|TRBV4-3|.|TRBD1
TGCGCCAGCAGCCAAGGACAGGGGAGCTCCTACGAGCAGTACTTC
CASSQGQGSSYEQYF
>TRBJ1-1|TRBV25-1|.|TRBD1
TGTGCCAGCAGTGAATCGAACGACAGGGAGAACACTGAAGCTTTCTTT
CASSESNDRENTEAFF
>TRBJ1-5|TRBV7-9|.|.
TGTGCCAGCAGCTTAGGGACGGGGTTAGGCAATCAGCCCCAGCATTTT
CASSLGTGLGNQPQHF
>TRBJ1-4|TRBV7-7|.|.
TGTGCTAGCAGCTTAGGAGCGGCAGGAGGAAATGAAAAACTGTTTTTT
CASSLGAAGGNEKLFF
>TRBJ1-1|TRBV10-2|.|TRBD1
TGCGCCAGCAGTGAAGGGGGCGTCGTTCCTGAAGCTTTCTTT
CASSEGGVVPEAFF
>TRBJ2-2|TRBV9|many|TRBD1
TGTGCCAGCAGCGAGGGGGGACAGGGTAGCGGCGGGGAGCTGTTTTTT
CASSEGGQGSGGELFF
>TRBJ2-7|TRBV18|.|.
TGTGCCAGCTCACCCTCCCCGATCATCTACGAGCAGTACTTC
CASSPSPIIYEQYF
>TRBJ1-3|TRBV7-3|few|.
TGTGCCAGCAGCTTGGCGGGGGCGCGAGGAAACACCATATATTTT
CASSLAGARGNTIYF
>TRBJ1-4|TRBV2|.|.
TGTGCCAGCAGTTCGGACAGCGGAAAACTGTTTTTT
CASSSDSGKLFF
>TRBJ2-1|TRBV9|few|TRBD2
TGTGCCAGCAGCGAAAGCGGGGGGACGTACAATGAGCAGTTCTTC
CASSESGGTYNEQFF
>TRBJ2-7|TRBV6-5|.|.
TGTGCCAGCAGTCCGGGACACAACTACGAGCAGTACTTC
CASSPGHNYEQYF
>TRBJ1-5|TRBV21-1|.|.
TGTGCCAGCAGCAAGGCCGATAACAGGGGACGGGACAATCAGCCCCAGCATTTT
CASSKADNRGRDNQPQHF
>TRBJ1-2|TRBV23-1|.|.
TGCGCCAGCAGTCAATCGATCGCAGGGAGAAGTTATGGCTACACCTTC
CASSQSIAGRSYGYTF
>TRBJ2-1|TRBV7-2|.|.
TGTGCCAGCAGCTTACGGTTCAATGAGCAGTTCTTC
CASSLRFNEQFF
>TRBJ2-1|TRBV28|.|.
TGTGCCAGCAGTTTAGCGGGACCCTATTACAATGAGCAGTTCTTC
CASSLAGPYYNEQFF
>TRBJ2-7|TRBV4-1|.|.
TGCGCCAGCAGCCAACGTGGACTACCTCCCTACGAGCAGTACTTC
CASSQRGLPPYEQYF
>TRBJ1-1|TRBV19|.|.
TGTGCCAGTAGTATAACGGAGAACACTGAAGCTTTCTTT
CASSITENTEAFF
>TRBJ2-5|TRBV7-6|once|TRBD2
TGTGCCAGCAGCTTATCGTGGCGGGGGGCCCAAGAGACCCAGTACTTC
CASSLSWRGAQETQYF
>TRBJ2-5|TRBV28|.|TRBD1
TGTGCCAGCAGTTCCTCGGGACAGGGAGAAGAGACCCAGTACTTC
CASSSSGQGEETQYF
>TRBJ1-3|TRBV5-1|.|.
TGCGCCAGCAGCTTGGCAGGGGCAAGGTCAGGAAACACCATATATTTT
CASSLAGARSGNTIYF
>TRBJ2-7|TRBV5-1|.|.
TGCGCCAGCAGCTTGCGGACCGGCCCAGGCGAGCAGTACTTC
CASSLRTGPGEQYF
>TRBJ2-1|TRBV27|.|.
TGTGCCAGCAGTTTAGATCTGCGGGTTAACAGGCCTGATGAGCAGTTCTTC
CASSLDLRVNRPDEQFF
>TRBJ2-7|TRBV6-6|.|.
TGTGCCAGCAGTAACCGGGACGGCTACGAGCAGTACTTC
CASSNRDGYEQYF
>TRBJ1-2|TRBV7-9|.|.
TGTGCCAGCAGCTCCCAGGGCCTCTATGGCTACACCTTC
CASSSQGLYGYTF
>TRBJ2-7|TRBV30|.|TRBD1
TGTGCCTGGAAGGCTGGGACAGGGGCCTACGAGCAGTACTTC
CAWKAGTGAYEQYF
>TRBJ2-1|TRBV6-1|.|TRBD2
TGTGCCAGCAAGGGACTAGCGGGAGATTACAATGAGCAGTTCTTC
CASKGLAGDYNEQFF
>TRBJ2-1|TRBV5-6|.|TRBD1
TGTGCCAGCAGCTGGGTGGGACAGGGCCACAATGAGCAGTTCTTC
CASSWVGQGHNEQFF
>TRBJ2-7|TRBV19|.|.
TGTGCCAGTAGTCCCCAGGACCGTTACGAGCAGTACTTC
CASSPQDRYEQYF
>TRBJ2-4|TRBV7-2|.|TRBD2
TGTGCCAGCAGCCCCCCGGCGGGAGACATTCAGTACTTC
CASSPPAGDIQYF
>TRBJ2-1|TRBV9|.|TRBD1
TGTGCCAGCAGCCAAGCCCAGGGACAGCAGTTTGGTGAGCAGTTCTTC
CASSQAQGQQFGEQFF
>TRBJ1-1|TRBV19|.|.
TGTGCCAGTAGTGTAGGGAACACTGAAGCTTTCTTT
CASSVGNTEAFF
>TRBJ2-1|TRBV25-1|.|.
TGTGCCAGCAGCCATCCGGGTTCCCCCGGACAGTTCTTC
CASSHPGSPGQFF
>TRBJ2-1|TRBV7-6|.|.
TGTGCCAGCAGCTTAATGCGGGGAGGTAATGAGCAGTTCTTC
CASSLMRGGNEQFF
>TRBJ1-2|TRBV6-5|once|.
TGTGCCAGCATTAAGTACGGCTATGGCTACACCTTC
CASIKYGYGYTF
>TRBJ1-1|TRBV5-1|.|TRBD1
TGCGCCAGCAGCTTGGACGGAGTGGCGGACAGGGGCTCTCCTGAAGCTTTCTTT
CASSLDGVADRGSPEAFF
>TRBJ1-5|TRBV6-6|.|TRBD1
TGTGCCAGCAGACCTCCAGGGGGAAGCAATCAGCCCCAGCATTTT
CASRPPGGSNQPQHF
>TRBJ2-3|TRBV5-1|.|.
TGCGCCAGCAGCTTGGGTCAGGCGGCAGATACGCAGTATTTT
CASSLGQAADTQYF
>TRBJ2-7|TRBV5-1|.|TRBD2
TGCGCCAGCAGCCCCTCGAGCGGGAGGGAGCAGTACTTC
CASSPSSGREQYF